Below are 25 T cell receptor beta chains sequenced from a single sample in a study of blood T cell repertoires in COVID-19. Repertoires were generated with immunoSEQ multiplex PCR, while TCRdb's copy carries only in-frame clones and drops some. The table has around 100,000 clones, approximately 86% seen once. The sequencing sample was made of peripheral blood. All receptors derive from a man between 50 and 59 years old with active or convalescent COVID-19.

The chain links TRBV6-5 to TRBJ2-6; perhaps TRBD2 as D (6 bases). CDR3 size: 15 residues. CDR1 is MNHEY, CDR2 SVGAGI, per germline. Trimming removed 5 bases at V and 3 bases at J, with 11 bases between. CDR3 in amino acids: CASSPRRDGANVLTF. The DNA for the CDR3 is TGTGCCAGCAGTCCACGGCGGGATGGGGCCAACGTCCTGACTTTC.

This clone was seen only once. V usage is TRBV7-9 and J usage is TRBJ2-5, with D possibly TRBD2 on 6 matching bases. Germline lookup yields CDR1 SEHNR and CDR2 FQNEAQ (reference sequence). CDR3 length: 16 amino acids. V was shortened by 3 bases and J by 0 bases, with 14 bases between the two germline ends. The CDR3 loop reads CASSFVKRAYQETQYF. The CDR3 region has the DNA TGTGCCAGCAGCTTTGTCAAGCGGGCCTACCAAGAGACCCAGTACTTC.

The chain joins TRBV5-4 to TRBJ1-6; D is undetermined. Germline V gene sequence: CDR1 SGHNT, CDR2 YYREEE (reference sequence). The length of the CDR3 is 15 residues. The V gene lost 4 bases and the J gene lost 0 bases, with 8 bases spanning the gap. CDR3 in DNA: TGTGCCAGCAGCGGTGGGAGCTCCTATAATTCACCCCTCCACTTT. It specifies CASSGGSSYNSPLHF.

The V and J genes are TRBV29-1 and TRBJ2-7, with TRBD1 as a possible D gene (5 bases). From germline, CDR1 is SQVTM and CDR2 ANQGSEA. The CDR3 covers 15 residues. Trimming shortened V by 2 bases and J by 8 bases, and 22 bases separated the two germline ends. CDR3 nucleotide sequence: TGCAGCGTTGAAAGCCCCCAGGGTTCGGCGGAACAGCAGTACTTC. Encoded protein: CSVESPQGSAEQQYF.

This CDR3 reads CSVEALRDSLSGRQTDTQYF. For the CDR3, the DNA is TGCAGCGTTGAAGCCCTAAGGGACAGTCTGAGCGGGAGGCAGACAGATACGCAGTATTTT. V usage is TRBV29-1 and J usage is TRBJ2-3; 9 bases align to TRBD2. V trimming: 1 base; J trimming: 3 bases; junction bases outside the gene matches: 20. This CDR3 has 20 residues. The germline V gene encodes CDR1 SQVTM and CDR2 ANQGSEA.

The chain combines TRBV7-8 with TRBJ2-1; a possible D gene is TRBD1 (5 bases). With 1 base removed from V and 5 bases from J, the gap between germline ends came to 18 bases. Germline-derived CDR1 and CDR2 are SGHVS and FQNEAQ. The CDR3 is 17 residues long. CDR3 nucleotide sequence: TGTGCCAGCAGCTTAGTTTCTGGACACACCCTTCACAATGAGCAGTTCTTC. Translating it yields CASSLVSGHTLHNEQFF.

This rearrangement joins TRBV10-3 to TRBJ1-2; TRBD1 is a possible D gene (6 bases). From germline, CDR1 is ENHRY and CDR2 SYGVKD. The CDR3 runs to 14 residues. Trimming removed 7 bases at V and 8 bases at J, with 20 bases between. The CDR3 coding sequence is TGTGCCATCACCTACAGGGATCAGGGGAGCGGCTACACCTTC. Its protein product is CAITYRDQGSGYTF.

This clone turned up a few times. V usage is TRBV2 and J usage is TRBJ1-1; D is uncertain. The ends were cut back, 3 bases at V and 0 bases at J, with 8 bases in the middle. This CDR3 spans 14 amino acids. Germline CDR1 is SNHLY and CDR2 is FYNNEI. The chain's CDR3 is CASSEFRMNTEAFF. CDR3 DNA: TGTGCCAGCAGTGAGTTCAGAATGAACACTGAAGCTTTCTTT.

This clone was counted only a few times. The genes are TRBV24-1 and TRBJ2-7; D might be TRBD1 (6 bases). Germline assignment: CDR1 KGHDR and CDR2 SFDVKD. Trimming stripped 3 bases from V and 5 bases from J, with 10 bases between. The CDR3 is 13 amino acids. CDR3 region: CATSDPGHHEQYF. In nucleotides, the CDR3 is TGTGCCACCAGTGATCCGGGACACCACGAGCAGTACTTC.

The sample holds one count of this clone. The CDR3 bases are TGTGCCTCCCAGCGTGGGGGCACGAACAATGAGCAGTTCTTC. This codes for CASQRGGTNNEQFF. The rearrangement uses TRBV6-5 and TRBJ2-1; a weak D match, TRBD1 (6 bases). Trimming stripped 11 bases from V and 5 bases from J, with 19 bases between. Germline assignment: CDR1 MNHEY and CDR2 SVGAGI. This CDR3 is built from 14 residues.

V is TRBV11-2 and J is TRBJ1-1; maybe TRBD1 (6 bases). Trimming stripped 5 bases from V and 3 bases from J, with 16 bases between. Per germline, CDR1 SGHAT and CDR2 FQNNGV. The length of the CDR3 is 15 residues. CDR3 coding DNA: TGTGCCAGCAGCCGGACCAGGGGCTTGGACACTGAAGCTTTCTTT. Translating it yields CASSRTRGLDTEAFF.

The V gene is TRBV5-1, the J gene TRBJ2-1; TRBD1 aligns across 9 bases. With 4 bases clipped from V and 8 bases from J, the junction kept 7 bases outside the gene matches. The CDR3 loop spans 14 amino acids. Germline V lookup: CDR1 SGHRS, CDR2 YFSETQ. CDR3: CASSTWTGEYEQFF. The CDR3 DNA reads as TGCGCCAGCAGCACCTGGACAGGGGAGTATGAGCAGTTCTTC.

Only one count was recorded for this clone. V and J are TRBV5-1 and TRBJ1-5; D ambiguous. With 0 bases removed from V and 8 bases from J, the gap between germline ends came to 15 bases. The CDR3 loop spans 15 amino acids. CDR1 is SGHRS and CDR2 is YFSETQ in the germline V gene. CDR3 nucleotides: TGCGCCAGCAGCTTGGTTATTGGGGTGGGAGAGCCCCAGCATTTT. Translation: CASSLVIGVGEPQHF.

V and J are TRBV6-1 and TRBJ2-1; weak D call: TRBD2 (6 bases). Trimming left V 3 bases short and J 3 bases short, with 18 bases between. Germline lookup yields CDR1 MNHNS and CDR2 SASEGT. This CDR3 region has 17 residues. The CDR3 reads CASSELPHGSYYNEQFF. As DNA, the CDR3 is TGTGCCAGCAGTGAGCTCCCCCACGGGAGCTACTACAATGAGCAGTTCTTC.

The sample holds one count of this clone. This CDR3 reads CASVLRGLAGGPSTDTQYF. The CDR3 DNA sequence: TGTGCCAGCGTACTCAGGGGGCTAGCGGGAGGGCCGAGTACAGATACGCAGTATTTT. This rearrangement joins TRBV11-2 to TRBJ2-3, with 12 bases matching TRBD2. Germline V gene data show CDR1 as SGHAT and CDR2 as FQNNGV. The CDR3 has 19 amino acids. Losses at the gene ends were 8 bases for V and 3 bases for J; bases not matched to a gene: 18. The whole variable domain, filled in from reference TRBV11-2 and TRBJ2-3, reads EAGVAQSPRYKIIEKRQSVAFWCNPISGHATLYWYQQILGQGPKLLIQFQNNGVVDDSQLPKDRFSAERLKGVDSTLKIQPAKLEDSAVYLCASVLRGLAGGPSTDTQYFGPGTRLTVL.

The gene calls are TRBV19 and TRBJ1-5; D not certain. CDR1 and CDR2 (germline): LNHDA, SQIVND (reference sequence). The CDR3 runs 12 residues. Trimming left V 1 base short and J 6 bases short, with 4 bases between. CDR3 sequence: CASSIVAQPQHF. The CDR3 DNA follows: TGTGCCAGTAGTATAGTGGCTCAGCCCCAGCATTTT.

The gene calls are TRBV6-6 and TRBJ2-7, with D maybe TRBD2 (6 bases). Germline CDR1 is MNHNY and CDR2 is SVGAGI (reference sequence). The CDR3 is made up of 15 amino acids. V was pared by 6 bases and J by 3 bases, with 18 bases between. CDR3 loop: CASSPPPAGHYEQYF. For the CDR3, the DNA is TGTGCCAGCAGCCCCCCCCCAGCGGGCCACTACGAGCAGTACTTC.

V is TRBV11-2 and J is TRBJ2-4; D not resolved. In germline, CDR1 is SGHAT, CDR2 FQNNGV. Trimming left V 3 bases short and J 0 bases short, with 21 bases between. The CDR3 length is 19 residues. Written as DNA, the CDR3 is TGTGCCAGCAGCTTTTGTTCCCGGCGGCCCTGGATAGCCAAAAACATTCAGTACTTC. It translates to CASSFCSRRPWIAKNIQYF.

This clone was recorded only once. The chain links TRBV28 to TRBJ1-4; D is possibly TRBD1 (5 bases). Trimming left V 2 bases short and J 11 bases short, with 18 bases between. This CDR3 is 15 amino acids long. CDR1 MDHEN and CDR2 SYDVKM come from the germline V gene. The CDR3 DNA reads as TGTGCCAGCAGTTTAGCTGGACCCCAGGGTGAGAAACTGTTTTTT. It translates to CASSLAGPQGEKLFF.

This clone was seen just once. The genes are TRBV3-1 (or the pseudogene TRBV3-2) and TRBJ2-7, with D uncertain. V was clipped by 5 bases and J by 1 base, with 3 bases between them. CDR3 length equals 11 residues. Per the germline V gene, CDR1 is LGHDT and CDR2 is YNNKEL (reference sequence). The CDR3 spells CASSSSYEQYF. In nucleotides, the CDR3 is TGTGCCAGCAGCTCATCCTACGAGCAGTACTTC.

The gene calls are TRBV5-4 and TRBJ2-5, with a weak D call TRBD1 (5 bases). The ends were cut back, 1 base at V and 5 bases at J, with 12 bases in the middle. Per the germline V gene, CDR1 is SGHNT and CDR2 is YYREEE (reference sequence). This CDR3 is 14 amino acids long. The CDR3, as DNA: TGTGCCAGCAGCTTGTGGGGCGGCTTGGAGACCCAGTACTTC. The encoded protein is CASSLWGGLETQYF.

V gene TRBV10-1 combines with J gene TRBJ2-5; 10 bases agree with TRBD2. The CDR3 consists of 16 residues. Trimming at V came to 6 bases and at J to 5 bases, leaving 12 bases not matched to a gene. Germline V gives CDR1 WNHNN, CDR2 SYGVQD (reference sequence). As DNA, the CDR3 is TGCGCCAGCAGGGCGCCACTAGCGGGAAAGGGGGAGACCCAGTACTTC. It is translated as CASRAPLAGKGETQYF.

The CDR3 region is CASMGGRWDTQYF. CDR3 DNA sequence: TGTGCCAGCATGGGCGGGAGATGGGATACGCAGTATTTT. This rearrangement joins TRBV2 to TRBJ2-3; 7 bases agree with TRBD2. The CDR3 runs 13 residues. The V gene end was trimmed by 7 bases and the J gene end by 6 bases; junction bases not matched to a gene: 7. Germline assignment: CDR1 SNHLY and CDR2 FYNNEI. Drawing the rest from reference TRBV2 and TRBJ2-3, the complete variable domain is EPEVTQTPSHQVTQMGQEVILRCVPISNHLYFYWYRQILGQKVEFLVSFYNNEISEKSEIFDDQFSVERPDGSNFTLKIRSTKLEDSAMYFCASMGGRWDTQYFGPGTRLTVL.

This rearrangement joins TRBV6-4 to TRBJ2-3, with a weak D call TRBD2 (6 bases). Germline CDR1 is MRHNA and CDR2 is SNTAGT. Trimming removed 2 bases at V and 4 bases at J, with 10 bases between. CDR3 length: 14 residues. CDR3 DNA sequence: TGTGCCAGCAGTGACGAAGCGGGCTCAGATACGCAGTATTTT. This sequence encodes CASSDEAGSDTQYF.

This clone showed up just once. The chain has TRBV5-1 and TRBJ2-2; 10 nucleotides agree with TRBD2. J was trimmed by 5 bases and V by 3 bases; bases with no gene match: 7. The CDR3 consists of 16 residues. Germline CDR1 reads SGHRS; CDR2 reads YFSETQ. CDR3 in amino acids: CASSSPSGRGTGELFF. The DNA for the CDR3 is TGCGCCAGCAGCTCACCTAGCGGGAGAGGTACCGGGGAGCTGTTTTTT. Based on the CDR3 plus reference TRBV5-1 and TRBJ2-2, the full variable domain is KAGVTQTPRYLIKTRGQQVTLSCSPISGHRSVSWYQQTPGQGLQFLFEYFSETQRNKGNFPGRFSGRQFSNSRSEMNVSTLELGDSALYLCASSSPSGRGTGELFFGEGSRLTVL.